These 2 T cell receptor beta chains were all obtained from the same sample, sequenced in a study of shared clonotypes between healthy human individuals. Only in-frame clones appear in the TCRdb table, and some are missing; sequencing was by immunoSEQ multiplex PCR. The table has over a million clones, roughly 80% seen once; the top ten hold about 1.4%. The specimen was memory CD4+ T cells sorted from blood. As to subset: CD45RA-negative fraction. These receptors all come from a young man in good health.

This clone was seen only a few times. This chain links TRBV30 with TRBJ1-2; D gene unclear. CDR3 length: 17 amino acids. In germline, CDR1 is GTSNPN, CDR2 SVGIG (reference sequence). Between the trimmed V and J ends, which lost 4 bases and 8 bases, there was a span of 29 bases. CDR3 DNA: TGTGCCTGGAAATTTGGGGAGCCGACTTGGATAATCGTGGGCTACACCTTC. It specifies CAWKFGEPTWIIVGYTF.

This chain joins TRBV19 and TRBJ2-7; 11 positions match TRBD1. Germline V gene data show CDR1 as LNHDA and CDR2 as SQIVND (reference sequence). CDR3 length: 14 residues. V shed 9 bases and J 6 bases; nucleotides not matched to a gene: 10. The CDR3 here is CASNGQGALSEQYF. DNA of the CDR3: TGTGCCAGCAACGGACAGGGGGCGTTGTCCGAGCAGTACTTC. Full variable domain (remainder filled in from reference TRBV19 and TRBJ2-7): DGGITQSPKYLFRKEGQNVTLSCEQNLNHDAMYWYRQDPGQGLRLIYYSQIVNDFQKGDIAEGYSVSREKKESFPLTVTSAQKNPTAFYLCASNGQGALSEQYFGPGTRLTVT.